The 12 T cell receptor beta chains below all came from one sample that was sequenced in a study of PD-1 blockade in classical Hodgkin lymphoma. No patient escaped relapse after autologous stem cell transplantation, and brentuximab vedotin exposure varied. CD4+ T cells were purified from thawed PBMCs by magnetic negative selection. TCRdb's table, derived via immunoSEQ multiplex PCR, lists solely in-frame clones and lacks some. The data hold 6,000 to 9,500 clones, with roughly 88% observed a single time. Source: CD4+ T cells from blood, taken at baseline. The receptors here all came from a human donor with classical Hodgkin lymphoma.

The chain uses TRBV9 and TRBJ2-3, with 9 bases fitting TRBD1. V dropped 3 bases and J dropped 3; count of bases not matched to a gene: 11. The CDR3 extends over 17 amino acids. In germline, CDR1 is SGDLS, CDR2 YYNGEE. The CDR3 region is CASSGRGQGPWTDTQYF. The CDR3 DNA reads TGTGCCAGCAGCGGCCGCGGACAGGGGCCGTGGACAGATACGCAGTATTTT.

The gene calls are TRBV6-6 and TRBJ2-3; 10 bases are a match to TRBD2. Trimming removed 0 bases from V and 5 bases from J; junction bases left unmatched: 2. Germline V lookup: CDR1 MNHNY, CDR2 SVGAGI (reference sequence). The CDR3 spans 15 residues. CDR3 nucleotide sequence: TGTGCCAGCAGTTACTCGCCTAGCGGGAGAGATACGCAGTATTTT. This codes for CASSYSPSGRDTQYF.

The gene calls are TRBV6-6 and TRBJ2-1; weak D call: TRBD2 (6 bases). The germline V gene has CDR1 MNHNY and CDR2 SVGAGI (reference sequence). The CDR3 extends over 14 amino acids. The germline V and J ends were trimmed by 7 bases and 2 bases, with 12 bases remaining between them. The CDR3 loop reads CASTQRATYNEQFF. The CDR3 DNA is TGTGCCAGCACCCAGCGGGCGACCTACAATGAGCAGTTCTTC.

The chain couples TRBV7-9 to TRBJ1-3; possibly TRBD1 for D (5 bases). From germline, CDR1 is SEHNR and CDR2 FQNEAQ (reference sequence). The CDR3 has 18 amino acids. V was clipped by 6 bases and J by 4 bases, with 25 bases between them. CDR3: CASSPDPWGPMGGNTIYF. CDR3 DNA sequence: TGTGCCAGCAGTCCAGACCCATGGGGCCCAATGGGAGGAAACACCATATATTTT.

A few counts support this clone. The genes are TRBV5-1 and TRBJ2-7; TRBD1 might be the D (6 bases). V dropped 0 bases and J dropped 5 bases, with 15 bases sitting between them. The CDR3 length is 15 residues. Germline V gene lookup returns CDR1 SGHRS and CDR2 YFSETQ. Here the CDR3 DNA reads TGCGCCAGCAGCTTGGGGTTAACAGGGCAAAACGAGCAGTACTTC. It translates to CASSLGLTGQNEQYF.

This clone was counted once. The chain uses TRBV6-5 and TRBJ1-1; 7 positions match TRBD1. This CDR3 is built from 15 residues. The germline V gene has CDR1 MNHEY and CDR2 SVGAGI. V trimming: 4 bases; J trimming: 4 bases; junction bases outside the gene matches: 9. CDR3 sequence reads: CASSSYRGRGTEAFF. CDR3 in DNA: TGTGCCAGCAGTTCGTACAGGGGTCGGGGCACTGAAGCTTTCTTT.

This clone occurred a few times. CDR3 in amino acids: CASRETEDSPLHF. DNA for the CDR3: TGTGCCAGCAGGGAGACAGAAGATTCACCCCTCCACTTT. The chain carries TRBV2 and TRBJ1-6; the D gene is possibly TRBD1 (5 bases). Deletions cut 6 bases from V and 8 bases from J, with 11 bases between. Germline values: CDR1 SNHLY, CDR2 FYNNEI. The CDR3 loop spans 13 amino acids. The full variable domain, in which reference TRBV2 and TRBJ1-6 provide the parts outside the CDR3, is EPEVTQTPSHQVTQMGQEVILRCVPISNHLYFYWYRQILGQKVEFLVSFYNNEISEKSEIFDDQFSVERPDGSNFTLKIRSTKLEDSAMYFCASRETEDSPLHFGNGTRLTVT.

The chain combines TRBV5-4 with TRBJ2-5, with D perhaps TRBD2 (6 bases). Trimming cost V 4 bases and J 1 base, with 17 bases left between them. The CDR3 extends over 16 amino acids. Germline V gene sequence: CDR1 SGHNT, CDR2 YYREEE (reference sequence). CDR3: CASSRRDSRTQETQYF. CDR3 sequence (DNA): TGTGCCAGCAGCCGCCGGGACTCCCGCACCCAAGAGACCCAGTACTTC.

CDR3 region: CASSSWWWVGMNTEAFF. For the CDR3, the DNA is TGTGCCAGCAGCTCTTGGTGGTGGGTTGGTATGAACACTGAAGCTTTCTTT. J is TRBJ1-1 and V is TRBV7-9; no firm D call. Germline CDR1 and CDR2: SEHNR and FQNEAQ (reference sequence). The germline V and J ends were trimmed by 4 bases and 0 bases, with 18 bases remaining between them. The CDR3 has 17 amino acids.

The sample holds one count of this clone. The genes are TRBV4-3 and TRBJ2-5; TRBD2 might be the D (6 bases). This CDR3 comprises 16 residues. V lost 2 bases and J 4 bases, leaving 17 bases between the germline ends. CDR1 is LGHNA and CDR2 is YSLEER in the germline V gene. The CDR3 coding sequence is TGCGCCAGCAGCCAACTGGCGGCTAGCGAGAGAGAGACCCAGTACTTC. Its translation: CASSQLAASERETQYF.

The V and J genes are TRBV11-2 and TRBJ1-1; D is ambiguous. The CDR3 sequence is 14 residues long. CDR1 and CDR2 (germline): SGHAT, FQNNGV. V gave up 4 bases and J gave up 3 bases, with 12 bases separating them. The CDR3 reads CASSSWALYTEAFF. The CDR3 region has the DNA TGTGCCAGCAGCTCGTGGGCCCTTTACACTGAAGCTTTCTTT.

The genes are TRBV6-9 and TRBJ2-3, with D perhaps matching TRBD2 (5 bases). CDR1 and CDR2 from the germline V gene are MNHGY and SVAAGI. CDR3 length equals 12 residues. V lost 6 bases and J 1 base, leaving 5 bases between the germline ends. CDR3 sequence: CASRAGTDTQYF. CDR3 coding DNA: TGTGCCAGCAGAGCGGGCACAGATACGCAGTATTTT.